These 19 T cell receptor beta chains originate from one sample sequenced in a study of high-grade serous ovarian cancer treatment subgroups. Data came from immunoSEQ multiplex PCR; TCRdb stores just in-frame clones and leaves some out. The profile shows around 8,100 clones, about three quarters of them singletons. Tumor samples were obtained before definitive surgery or chemotherapy. Sequenced: tumor tissue. The receptors were sampled from a human donor with high-grade serous ovarian cancer.

This chain joins TRBV5-6 and TRBJ2-7; D gene ambiguous. Trimming stripped 3 bases from V and 0 bases from J, with 7 bases between. The CDR3 spans 13 residues. Germline assignment: CDR1 SGHDT and CDR2 YYEEEE. CDR3 nucleotides: TGTGCCAGCAGCTCTGGTAGCTCCTACGAGCAGTACTTC. Translating it yields CASSSGSSYEQYF.

This clone is a singleton in its sample. This chain uses TRBV10-3 with TRBJ2-6; 10 bases align to TRBD2. This CDR3 comprises 16 residues. The V and J ends lost 6 bases and 0 bases, in that order; junction bases with no gene match: 2. The germline CDR1 and CDR2 sequences are ENHRY and SYGVKD. The CDR3: CAISRTSGSGANVLTF. CDR3 DNA sequence: TGTGCCATCAGCCGGACTAGCGGCTCTGGGGCCAACGTCCTGACTTTC.

The chain combines TRBV19 with TRBJ2-2, with D unclear. The CDR3 spans 12 residues. CDR1 LNHDA and CDR2 SQIVND come from the germline V gene (reference sequence). The germline V and J ends were trimmed by 7 bases and 2 bases, with 5 bases remaining between them. CDR3 loop: CASTANTGELFF. CDR3 nucleotides: TGTGCCAGTACAGCAAACACCGGGGAGCTGTTTTTT.

The chain carries TRBV7-3 and TRBJ2-1; the match to TRBD2 covers 9 bases. V lost 2 bases and J lost 8; bases outside the gene matches: 7. Germline V CDR1 and CDR2: SGHTA, FQGTGA. The CDR3 length is 15 residues. The CDR3 spells CASSLLGGRVHEQFF. The DNA of the CDR3 is TGTGCCAGCAGCTTATTGGGCGGGAGGGTCCATGAGCAGTTCTTC.

The sample holds a few counts of this clone. The rearrangement joins TRBV4-2 to TRBJ2-1; 8 bases match TRBD1. V gave up 0 bases and J gave up 5 bases; unmatched junction bases: 9. The germline gives CDR1 LGHNA, CDR2 YNFKEQ. The CDR3 totals 17 residues. The CDR3 DNA is TGTGCCAGCAGCCAAGACCGGACAGGGAACCGAGACAATGAGCAGTTCTTC. It yields the protein CASSQDRTGNRDNEQFF.

The chain's CDR3 is CASSSGVPYNSPLHF. In nucleotides, the CDR3 is TGTGCCAGCAGTTCTGGGGTTCCTTATAATTCACCCCTCCACTTT. V gene TRBV27 combines with J gene TRBJ1-6; unclear D gene. V dropped 4 bases and J dropped 4 bases, with 11 bases sitting between them. Germline V gives CDR1 MNHEY, CDR2 SMNVEV (reference sequence). The CDR3 runs 15 residues.

The chain combines TRBV5-1 with TRBJ2-7; D ambiguous. Trimming left V 3 bases short and J 4 bases short, with 11 bases between. The CDR3 is 13 amino acids. Germline V CDR1 and CDR2: SGHRS, YFSETQ. This CDR3 is CASSSQVGYEQYF. In DNA, the CDR3 is TGCGCCAGCAGCTCACAAGTAGGGTACGAGCAGTACTTC.

The CDR3 bases are TGTGCCAGCAGCCCCCTCACCGGACAGGGCTATGGCTACACCTTC. This sequence encodes CASSPLTGQGYGYTF. This chain links TRBV7-6 with TRBJ1-2, with 8 positions matching TRBD1. V shed 5 bases, J shed 4 bases, and the junction held 9 bases outside the gene matches. Germline V gene data show CDR1 as SGHVS and CDR2 as FNYEAQ. The CDR3 covers 15 residues.

This chain joins TRBV7-2 and TRBJ2-1; TRBD2 matches 10 bases. Germline values: CDR1 SGHTA, CDR2 FQGNSA. CDR3 length: 15 amino acids. The V gene end was trimmed by 1 base and the J gene end by 7 bases; junction bases not matched to a gene: 4. The CDR3 bases are TGTGCCAGCAGCTTAGTAGCGGGAGGAAGGAATGAGCAGTTCTTC. Translated: CASSLVAGGRNEQFF.

In nucleotides, the CDR3 is TGTGCCAGCAGCTATTCCGAATACACTGAAGCTTTCTTT. Translated, it gives CASSYSEYTEAFF. The rearrangement links TRBV7-2 to TRBJ1-1; D uncertain. CDR3 size: 13 residues. CDR1 and CDR2 (germline): SGHTA, FQGNSA. V was pared by 4 bases and J by 3 bases, with 9 bases between.

In this sample, this clone turned up once. Other DNA sequences in the same sample also yield this CDR3. The chain recombines TRBV4-3 with TRBJ1-3; D uncertain. The germline V gene encodes CDR1 LGHNA and CDR2 YSLEER. The V end lost 4 bases, the J end lost 0 bases, and 7 bases lay between the germline ends. The CDR3 has 14 residues. The DNA of the CDR3 is TGCGCCAGCAGCCGTGCGTCCTCTGGAAACACCATATATTTT. Translation: CASSRASSGNTIYF.

The chain has TRBV4-3 and TRBJ1-3; D remains unclear. Germline lookup yields CDR1 LGHNA and CDR2 YSLEER. The germline V and J ends were trimmed by 6 bases and 2 bases, with 8 bases remaining between them. There are 13 residues in the CDR3. The CDR3 is CASRSQPGNTIYF. The CDR3, as DNA: TGCGCCAGCAGAAGCCAGCCTGGAAACACCATATATTTT.

The chain couples TRBV9 to TRBJ2-3, with 7 bases matching TRBD2. J gave up 5 bases and V 0 bases, and 12 bases lay outside the gene matches. The length of the CDR3 is 17 residues. Germline V gene sequence: CDR1 SGDLS, CDR2 YYNGEE. The CDR3 is CASSVVAGAGVEDTQYF. The CDR3 nucleotides are TGTGCCAGCAGCGTAGTTGCCGGTGCGGGAGTAGAAGATACGCAGTATTTT.

The CDR3 here is CASTRVIGELFF. CDR3 DNA: TGTGCCAGCACCCGTGTGATCGGGGAGCTGTTTTTT. This chain links TRBV7-9 with TRBJ2-2, with D unresolved. Germline V gene data show CDR1 as SEHNR and CDR2 as FQNEAQ (reference sequence). Trimming stripped 7 bases from V and 7 bases from J, with 10 bases between. The CDR3 totals 12 residues.

The chain has TRBV7-2 and TRBJ2-7, with TRBD2 identical over 7 bases. After removal of 3 bases from V and 3 bases from J, the junction contained 8 bases not matched to a gene. The length of the CDR3 is 15 residues. CDR1 and CDR2 from the germline V gene are SGHTA and FQGNSA. The DNA of the CDR3 is TGTGCCAGCAGCTTCTTGGGGGGGTTTGGCTACGAGCAGTACTTC. Encoded protein: CASSFLGGFGYEQYF.

The chain joins TRBV7-2 to TRBJ2-2, with D possibly matching TRBD2 (6 bases). Germline CDR1 is SGHTA and CDR2 is FQGNSA. Trimming stripped 3 bases from V and 4 bases from J, with 15 bases between. The CDR3 is made up of 16 amino acids. The CDR3 spells CASSLGGQGGTGELFF. CDR3 DNA sequence: TGTGCCAGCAGCTTGGGCGGCCAGGGAGGCACCGGGGAGCTGTTTTTT.

V gene TRBV6-5 combines with J gene TRBJ1-5; unclear D gene. The CDR3 extends over 13 amino acids. Trimming stripped 4 bases from V and 3 bases from J, with 7 bases between. CDR1 and CDR2 from the germline V gene are MNHEY and SVGAGI. This chain's CDR3 is CASSWAYNQPQHF. CDR3 in DNA: TGTGCCAGCAGTTGGGCCTACAATCAGCCCCAGCATTTT.

The chain is built from TRBV6-5 and TRBJ1-1; TRBD1 aligns across 7 bases. The J segment lost 2 bases and the V segment lost 2 bases, leaving 2 bases of the junction unmatched. CDR3 length: 14 residues. The germline CDR1 and CDR2 sequences are MNHEY and SVGAGI. In DNA form, the CDR3 reads TGTGCCAGCAGTTACGGGGACAGCAACACTGAAGCTTTCTTT. This gives the protein CASSYGDSNTEAFF.

The V and J genes are TRBV7-2 and TRBJ2-7, with 13 bases fitting TRBD2. This CDR3 has 15 amino acids. Germline CDR1 SGHTA, CDR2 FQGNSA. V was pared by 4 bases and J by 0 bases, with 0 bases of the junction left unmatched. This chain's CDR3 is CASSWTSGSSYEQYF. The CDR3 coding sequence is TGTGCCAGCAGCTGGACTAGCGGGAGCTCCTACGAGCAGTACTTC.